Each of the 9 T cell receptor delta chains below was sequenced from the same sample in a study of Vδ1+ human thymocytes. Broader study findings: In the thymus, TRG and TRD repertoires looked highly polyclonal with Gaussian CDR3 lengths.

Their cognate antigens are unknown. Sequences come from RNA converted to cDNA by reverse transcription. Multiplex PCR used pooled V-gene forward primers and a constant-region reverse primer to amplify CDR3s. TCRdb re-called the multiplex PCR reads through CATT. The table records about 25,000 delta-chain clones, 25% to 30% of them present only once. Sequenced input: Vdelta1+ gamma-delta thymocytes from the thymus. Subset of the sample: FACS-sorted CD3+ TCRalphabeta- TCRVdelta1+ TCRVdelta2- thymocytes. The receptors stem from a boy younger than two who had congenital heart surgery.

This clone has more than one count but fewer than ten. V usage is TRDV1 and J usage is TRDJ1; 7 bases match TRDD2. V lost 3 bases to trimming and J lost 0 bases; unmatched junction nucleotides: 16. Germline CDR1 TSWWSYY, CDR2 QGS. The length of the CDR3 is 19 residues. This CDR3 reads CALGDTFLSRGIHTDKLIF. CDR3 in DNA: TGTGCTCTTGGGGACACCTTCCTGAGTAGGGGAATCCACACCGATAAACTCATCTTT.

This clone was detected a few times. The gene calls are TRDV1 and TRDJ1, with 13 bases aligning to TRDD3. The CDR3 has 21 amino acids. Germline loops: CDR1 TSWWSYY, CDR2 QGS. V lost 5 bases and J lost 10; bases outside the gene matches: 28. CDR3 sequence (DNA): TGTGCTCTTGGGATCCCTTTTCCCCTCAATACTGTACTGGGGGATACGGAGAGACTCATCTTT. The encoded protein is CALGIPFPLNTVLGDTERLIF.

This clone has only a few counts. The chain joins TRDV1 to TRDJ1; D is possibly TRDD3 (8 bases). V lost 5 bases to trimming and J lost 0 bases, with 49 bases between them. Germline loops: CDR1 TSWWSYY, CDR2 QGS. The CDR3 is made up of 27 amino acids. The CDR3 DNA sequence: TGTGCTCTTGGGCAAAGGTATGTCCCAAGACCTAATTCCTACAAAGGGCTGGGGGACCCGTACACCGATAAACTCATCTTT. As protein: CALGQRYVPRPNSYKGLGDPYTDKLIF.

This clone was recorded a few times. This sequence joins TRDV1 and TRDJ1; 12 nucleotides line up with TRDD3. The germline V gene has CDR1 TSWWSYY and CDR2 QGS. The CDR3 totals 24 residues. Trimming removed 1 base from V and 2 bases from J; junction bases left unmatched: 26. In DNA form, the CDR3 reads TGTGCTCTTGGGGAACCCGGGCCCCCTTCCTACCCACGACTGGGGGATACCGCGACCGATAAACTCATCTTT. Translated: CALGEPGPPSYPRLGDTATDKLIF.

This sequence joins TRDV1 and TRDJ1, with 7 bases matching TRDD3. With 0 bases clipped from V and 0 bases from J, the junction kept 10 bases outside the gene matches. The CDR3 is made up of 18 amino acids. CDR1 and CDR2 (germline): TSWWSYY, QGS. Written as DNA, the CDR3 is TGTGCTCTTGGGGAACTGGGCGTACTGGGGCCCGACACCGATAAACTCATCTTT. This gives the protein CALGELGVLGPDTDKLIF.

This clone was counted a few times. The rearrangement uses TRDV1 and TRDJ1; possibly TRDD2 for D (6 bases). V was pared by 3 bases and J by 0 bases, with 29 bases between. Germline V gene sequence: CDR1 TSWWSYY, CDR2 QGS. The CDR3 loop spans 21 amino acids. The CDR3 loop reads CALGDFKSFSYSGVYTDKLIF. The DNA for the CDR3 is TGTGCTCTTGGGGATTTTAAGTCTTTCTCCTACTCCGGGGTCTACACCGATAAACTCATCTTT.

V usage is TRDV1 and J usage is TRDJ1; TRDD3 might be the D (5 bases). This CDR3 has 16 amino acids. Germline V gene lookup returns CDR1 TSWWSYY and CDR2 QGS. With 0 bases removed from V and 3 bases from J, the gap between germline ends came to 14 bases. Here the CDR3 reads CALGELISGGPDKLIF. CDR3 nucleotide sequence: TGTGCTCTTGGGGAACTCATTTCCGGGGGTCCCGATAAACTCATCTTT.

This sequence joins TRDV1 and TRDJ2; 11 nucleotides match TRDD3. CDR3 size: 25 residues. Per germline, CDR1 TSWWSYY and CDR2 QGS. J lost 0 bases, V lost 0 bases, and 24 bases had no gene match. Here the CDR3 DNA reads TGTGCTCTTGGGGAACTACTCCCTCCCCCCCTAGTTGGGGGATACGCTCCTACTTTGACAGCACAACTCTTCTTT. It encodes CALGELLPPPLVGGYAPTLTAQLFF.

This chain links TRDV1 with TRDJ1, with 9 bases identical to TRDD2. The trim removed 1 base at V and 2 bases at J, leaving 23 bases unmatched. The CDR3 consists of 22 residues. Germline assignment: CDR1 TSWWSYY and CDR2 QGS. The CDR3 coding sequence is TGTGCTCTTGGGGAACCCCGAAGTCCTTCCTACGATTTGCAGGGGGATACCGATAAACTCATCTTT. Translating it yields CALGEPRSPSYDLQGDTDKLIF.